The 29 T cell receptor beta chains presented below share a single source sample, sequenced in a study of T cells after posttransplantation cyclophosphamide. Assay used: immunoSEQ multiplex PCR; TCRdb lists only in-frame clones, some missing. The record shows tens of thousands of clones for this sample, with no singletons present. Sequencing was done on a sample of PBMCs. These receptors came from a middle-aged man in good health, CMV-negative, and a related stem cell transplant donor.

At least ten counts were recorded for this clone. The chain carries TRBV10-3 and TRBJ2-7, with a possible D match to TRBD1 (5 bases). The CDR3 is made up of 14 amino acids. With 5 bases removed from V and 0 bases from J, the gap between germline ends came to 11 bases. CDR1 and CDR2 (germline): ENHRY, SYGVKD. CDR3 bases: TGTGCCATCAGTCACACTCAGGGCTCCTACGAGCAGTACTTC. It codes for CAISHTQGSYEQYF.

This clone was found a few times. Other DNA sequences of this sample code for an identical CDR3. The chain uses TRBV10-3 and TRBJ2-7; TRBD2 matches 7 bases. Germline V gives CDR1 ENHRY, CDR2 SYGVKD. The CDR3 consists of 15 residues. J gave up 0 bases and V 4 bases, and 6 bases lay outside the gene matches. In nucleotides, the CDR3 is TGTGCCATCAGTGCTGCGGGAGCCCTCTCCTACGAGCAGTACTTC. Protein product: CAISAAGALSYEQYF.

This clone came up a few times. The CDR3 coding sequence is TGTGCCAGCAGGGAGGGCCAAGAAGGCGAGCAGTACTTC. Protein product: CASREGQEGEQYF. This chain joins TRBV27 and TRBJ2-5; maybe TRBD2 (6 bases). TRBJ2-7 matches the DNA end more closely, so the J call is doubtful. This CDR3 has 13 residues. The germline CDR1 and CDR2 sequences are MNHEY and SMNVEV (reference sequence).

In its sample, this clone was seen many times. The chain joins TRBV6-5 to TRBJ1-1; the D gene is possibly TRBD1 (6 bases). The CDR3 has 13 residues. The V end was cut by 0 bases, the J end by 4 bases, with 6 bases between. Germline lookup yields CDR1 MNHEY and CDR2 SVGAGI. The CDR3: CASSYSGATEAFF. The CDR3 DNA is TGTGCCAGCAGTTACTCGGGGGCCACTGAAGCTTTCTTT.

This clone has ten or more counts. The chain has TRBV4-1 and TRBJ1-5; D uncertain. The CDR3 has 13 amino acids. Germline CDR1 reads MGHRA; CDR2 reads YSYEKL. Trimming removed 4 bases from V and 5 bases from J, with 9 bases in between. The CDR3 spells CASSLIEYQPQHF. The CDR3 region has the DNA TGCGCCAGCAGCCTTATAGAATATCAGCCCCAGCATTTT.

This clone was detected ten times or more. The chain employs TRBV7-3 and TRBJ1-6, with D uncertain. V gave up 5 bases and J gave up 9 bases, with 11 bases separating them. Germline V gene sequence: CDR1 SGHTA, CDR2 FQGTGA. CDR3 length: 13 amino acids. The DNA for the CDR3 is TGTGCCAGCAGCCCTACTCGGGGTTCACCCCTCCACTTT. This gives the protein CASSPTRGSPLHF.

This clone came up many times. The chain has TRBV5-1 and TRBJ2-3; no clear D gene. Trimming removed 5 bases at V and 0 bases at J, with 10 bases between. Germline lookup yields CDR1 SGHRS and CDR2 YFSETQ. This CDR3 region has 14 residues. CDR3 amino acids: CASSSPVSTDTQYF. The CDR3 bases are TGCGCCAGCAGTTCCCCAGTTAGCACAGATACGCAGTATTTT.

This clone was found many times. This rearrangement joins TRBV7-2 to TRBJ2-1; 10 nucleotides match TRBD1. The CDR3 runs 18 residues. J lost 5 bases, V lost 0 bases, and 10 bases had no gene match. Germline CDR1 and CDR2: SGHTA and FQGNSA. The chain's CDR3 is CASSLALVGTGVNNEQFF. The CDR3 region has the DNA TGTGCCAGCAGCTTAGCTTTGGTTGGGACAGGGGTCAACAATGAGCAGTTCTTC. The whole variable domain, remainder taken from reference TRBV7-2 and TRBJ2-1, is GAGVSQSPSNKVTEKGKDVELRCDPISGHTALYWYRQSLGQGLEFLIYFQGNSAPDKSGLPSDRFSAERTGGSVSTLTIQRTQQEDSAVYLCASSLALVGTGVNNEQFFGPGTRLTVL.

The sample holds many counts of this clone. The chain employs TRBV19 and TRBJ1-1, with TRBD1 identical over 8 bases. CDR1 is LNHDA, CDR2 SQIVND, per germline (reference sequence). The length of the CDR3 is 13 residues. The ends lost 8 bases at V and 3 bases at J; junction bases unmatched: 5. The CDR3 sequence is CASPDRGYTEAFF. The CDR3 bases are TGTGCCAGTCCTGACAGGGGATACACTGAAGCTTTCTTT.

Ten or more counts support this clone. The V and J genes are TRBV19 and TRBJ2-7; D unresolved. The germline V gene encodes CDR1 LNHDA and CDR2 SQIVND (reference sequence). The germline V and J ends were trimmed by 9 bases and 2 bases, with 14 bases remaining between them. This CDR3 is built from 13 residues. The CDR3, as DNA: TGTGCCAGCACCGACACGGCACCCTACGAGCAGTACTTC. Translating it yields CASTDTAPYEQYF.

This clone was observed at least ten times. The rearrangement links TRBV27 to TRBJ2-7, with D maybe TRBD2 (7 bases). V was cut by 6 bases and J by 4 bases, with 19 bases left in between. The CDR3 has 15 residues. Germline V lookup: CDR1 MNHEY, CDR2 SMNVEV (reference sequence). The DNA for the CDR3 is TGTGCCAGCAGGGGGGGGGTTGGGGGCTCTTACGAGCAGTACTTC. The encoded protein is CASRGGVGGSYEQYF.

This clone was picked up many times. The CDR3 DNA reads as TGTGCCAGCAGCCTTGCGGGGGCTAGCAATCAGCCCCAGCATTTT. Translated, it gives CASSLAGASNQPQHF. The gene calls are TRBV7-9 and TRBJ1-5; D is perhaps TRBD1 (6 bases). The CDR3 is made up of 15 amino acids. The germline gives CDR1 SEHNR, CDR2 FQNEAQ (reference sequence). V was shortened by 5 bases and J by 0 bases, with 11 bases between the two germline ends. Supplemented by reference TRBV7-9 and TRBJ1-5, the full variable domain reads DTGVSQNPRHKITKRGQNVTFRCDPISEHNRLYWYRQTLGQGPEFLTYFQNEAQLEKSRLLSDRFSAERPKGSFSTLEIQRTEQGDSAMYLCASSLAGASNQPQHFGDGTRLSIL.

This clone was seen ten or more times. A read error may produce the germline difference seen at one junction end. This chain connects TRBV7-7 to TRBJ1-1; weak D call: TRBD1 (6 bases). The CDR3 totals 13 residues. Germline V gene sequence: CDR1 SSHAT, CDR2 FNYEAQ (reference sequence). The CDR3 sequence is CASSPTGLGEAFF. CDR3 bases: TGTGCTAGCAGCCCGACAGGTTTGGGAGAAGCTTTCTTT.

This clone has at least ten counts. The CDR3 DNA follows: TGTGCCAGCAGTGTAACTAGCGGGAGGGCCGGTAGCGAGCAGTACTTC. Its protein is CASSVTSGRAGSEQYF. This chain uses TRBV2 with TRBJ2-7; TRBD2 agrees at 13 bases. Trimming took 4 bases from V and 6 from J; bases not matched to a gene: 9. Germline V gene lookup returns CDR1 SNHLY and CDR2 FYNNEI. The CDR3 has 16 amino acids.

This clone has at least ten counts. This chain connects TRBV14 to TRBJ2-7; 12 positions match TRBD2. The V segment lost 4 bases and the J segment 0 bases; nucleotides outside the gene matches: 10. The CDR3 contains 18 residues. CDR1 is SGHDN and CDR2 is FVKESK in the germline V gene. This chain's CDR3 is CASSRGLAGTLSSYEQYF. Here the CDR3 DNA reads TGTGCCAGCAGCCGAGGACTAGCGGGAACACTGAGCTCCTACGAGCAGTACTTC.

In this sample, this clone turned up a few times. This CDR3 is also generated by other DNA sequences in the sample. This chain links TRBV9 with TRBJ2-3, with D hard to call. CDR1 is SGDLS and CDR2 is YYNGEE in the germline V gene. CDR3 size: 13 residues. V shed 0 bases and J shed 0 bases, with 2 bases lying between them. The CDR3 region is CASSVASTDTQYF. In DNA form, the CDR3 reads TGTGCCAGCAGCGTAGCGAGCACAGATACGCAGTATTTT.

This clone was seen repeatedly, ten times or more. V gene TRBV5-1 combines with J gene TRBJ2-1; D not resolved. Germline V gives CDR1 SGHRS, CDR2 YFSETQ. V lost 4 bases and J 3 bases, leaving 14 bases between the germline ends. This CDR3 is built from 15 residues. The CDR3 DNA follows: TGCGCCAGCAGCCTGATTCGTAGTGGCTACAATGAGCAGTTCTTC. Translation gives CASSLIRSGYNEQFF.

This clone was picked up a small number of times. The chain carries TRBV7-6 and TRBJ2-3, with 14 bases identical to TRBD2. Germline CDR1 reads SGHVS; CDR2 reads FNYEAQ. Trimming took 4 bases from V and 2 from J; bases not matched to a gene: 14. The CDR3 spans 20 residues. This chain's CDR3 is CASSSTKLGGLAGATDTQYF. The CDR3 DNA sequence: TGTGCCAGCAGCTCCACCAAACTAGGGGGACTAGCGGGGGCCACAGATACGCAGTATTTT.

This clone was counted ten times or more. V is TRBV6-1 and J is TRBJ2-2; tentatively, D is TRBD1 (5 bases). Trimming took 3 bases from V and 0 from J, leaving 8 bases between them. CDR3 length: 15 amino acids. Germline V CDR1 and CDR2: MNHNS, SASEGT. CDR3 protein: CASSEYRPNTGELFF. The CDR3 region has the DNA TGTGCCAGCAGTGAGTACAGGCCGAACACCGGGGAGCTGTTTTTT.

This clone was observed many times. The chain is built from TRBV19 and TRBJ2-6; D is unresolved. This CDR3 contains 14 residues. The germline CDR1 and CDR2 sequences are LNHDA and SQIVND (reference sequence). The V end was cut by 5 bases, the J end by 12 bases, with 17 bases between. The chain's CDR3 is CASSYDFRSLVLTF. CDR3 bases: TGTGCCAGTAGTTATGACTTCCGTTCTCTCGTCCTGACTTTC.

This clone was observed many times. The chain has TRBV29-1 and TRBJ2-7, with 7 bases identical to TRBD2. This CDR3 spans 14 amino acids. V lost 5 bases to trimming and J lost 2 bases; unmatched junction nucleotides: 9. CDR1 and CDR2 (germline): SQVTM, ANQGSEA. CDR3 amino acids: CSVTPGGSPYEQYF. The DNA for the CDR3 is TGCAGCGTTACCCCCGGGGGGTCCCCCTACGAGCAGTACTTC.

This clone was counted at least ten times. The chain joins TRBV7-3 to TRBJ2-1; weak D call: TRBD2 (5 bases). This CDR3 has 13 residues. The V end was cut by 3 bases, the J end by 8 bases, with 11 bases between. Germline V gene data show CDR1 as SGHTA and CDR2 as FQGTGA. In nucleotides, the CDR3 is TGTGCCAGCAGCTTCTCGGGCGGGTATGAGCAGTTCTTC. This codes for CASSFSGGYEQFF.

This clone was seen a few times. Mismatch with germline at one junction end may stem from a read error. CDR3 nucleotides: TGTGCTAGCAGCTCCTCCTTGGACGGGAGGGTCAATGAGCAGTTCTTC. It is translated as CASSSSLDGRVNEQFF. The rearrangement joins TRBV7-7 to TRBJ2-1; 8 nucleotides align to TRBD2. The CDR3 runs to 16 residues. The germline V gene encodes CDR1 SSHAT and CDR2 FNYEAQ (reference sequence).

This clone has more than one count but fewer than ten. This sequence joins TRBV11-1 and TRBJ1-6; TRBD1 matches 7 bases. Germline trimming cut 5 bases from V and 10 bases from J; bases unmatched to any gene: 5. The V gene's germline CDR1 is SGHAT and CDR2 FQDESV (reference sequence). The CDR3 covers 13 residues. In DNA, the CDR3 is TGTGCCAGCAGCATCGACAGGGAATCACCCCTCCACTTT. Encoded protein: CASSIDRESPLHF.

This clone has at least ten counts. This chain joins TRBV19 and TRBJ1-5; D not resolved. Germline CDR1 LNHDA, CDR2 SQIVND (reference sequence). V shed 4 bases and J shed 3 bases, with 16 bases lying between them. The CDR3 is 16 amino acids. The CDR3 DNA reads TGTGCCAGTAGTACCTCTTCGGGGTGGATCAATCAGCCCCAGCATTTT. Protein: CASSTSSGWINQPQHF.

In its sample, this clone was seen many times. The chain carries TRBV9 and TRBJ2-7; perhaps TRBD2 as D (6 bases). CDR1 and CDR2 from the germline V gene are SGDLS and YYNGEE. Trimming cost V 4 bases and J 2 bases, with 16 bases left between them. The CDR3 length is 15 residues. For the CDR3, the DNA is TGTGCCAGCAGCCCGAAGGGCGGGGTTACCTACGAGCAGTACTTC. It codes for CASSPKGGVTYEQYF.

V is TRBV9 and J is TRBJ2-7, with D perhaps matching TRBD2 (6 bases). V gave up 4 bases and J gave up 3 bases, with 14 bases separating them. The CDR3 covers 14 residues. Germline lookup yields CDR1 SGDLS and CDR2 YYNGEE. The CDR3 here is CASSKKTGVYEQYF. The CDR3 bases are TGTGCCAGCAGCAAAAAGACGGGAGTCTACGAGCAGTACTTC.

In this sample, this clone turned up many times. The gene calls are TRBV27 and TRBJ1-4, with no clear D. V was trimmed by 5 bases and J by 8 bases, leaving 21 bases between them. Germline V gene sequence: CDR1 MNHEY, CDR2 SMNVEV (reference sequence). The CDR3 is made up of 16 amino acids. DNA for the CDR3: TGTGCCAGCAGTACCCCGAGTACGCCCGGAGGGGAAAAACTGTTTTTT. Its protein is CASSTPSTPGGEKLFF.

This clone was detected ten times or more. This chain joins TRBV30 and TRBJ1-2, with D perhaps matching TRBD1 (6 bases). The V gene's germline CDR1 is GTSNPN and CDR2 SVGIG (reference sequence). V lost 0 bases to trimming and J lost 7 bases, with 12 bases between them. CDR3 size: 13 residues. Here the CDR3 reads CAWSVGGRVGYTF. The CDR3 coding sequence is TGTGCCTGGAGTGTAGGGGGAAGAGTTGGCTACACCTTC.